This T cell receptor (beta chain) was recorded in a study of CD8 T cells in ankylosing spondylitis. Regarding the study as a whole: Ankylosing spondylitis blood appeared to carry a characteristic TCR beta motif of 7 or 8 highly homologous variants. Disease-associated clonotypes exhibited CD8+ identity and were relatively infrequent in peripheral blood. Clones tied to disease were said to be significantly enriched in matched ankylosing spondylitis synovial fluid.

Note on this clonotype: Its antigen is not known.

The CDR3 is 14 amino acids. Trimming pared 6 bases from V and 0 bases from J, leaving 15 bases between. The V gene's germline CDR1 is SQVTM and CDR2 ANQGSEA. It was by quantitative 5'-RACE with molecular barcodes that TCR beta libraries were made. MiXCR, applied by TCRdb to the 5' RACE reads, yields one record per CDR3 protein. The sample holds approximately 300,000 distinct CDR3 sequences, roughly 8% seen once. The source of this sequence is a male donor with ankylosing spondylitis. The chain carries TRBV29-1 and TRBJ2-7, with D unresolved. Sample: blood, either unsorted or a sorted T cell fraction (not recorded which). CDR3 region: CSVKRVGSSYEQYF. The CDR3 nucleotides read TGCAGCGTCAAGAGAGTAGGCAGCTCCTACGAGCAGTACTTC.